The clone carrying this T cell receptor (beta chain) was picked up a small number of times. These data belong to a study of T-cell memory formation after mild COVID-19. MiXCR was run by TCRdb on the 5' RACE reads, yielding one entry per CDR3 protein. The sample gives roughly 600,000 distinct CDR3 sequences, over 15% of which show up once; more than 10% is in the top ten. The TCR comes from an adult woman who had mild COVID-19 (a few samples of this study predate the infection). Cell type and time point are not known. Sequencing used PBMCs or a T cell subset sorted from them (not recorded which).

CDR3 sequence reads: CAVGHPTDTQYF. CDR3 DNA: TGTGCCGTTGGGCATCCCACAGATACGCAGTATTTT. V usage is TRBV12-3 or TRBV12-4 and J usage is TRBJ2-3, with D hard to call. Trimming pared 11 bases from V and 2 bases from J, leaving 11 bases between. The CDR3 totals 12 residues.